This T cell receptor beta chain was profiled in a study of STAT3 mutations in large granular lymphocyte leukemia. About the research overall: Canonical activating STAT3 mutations were detected in roughly half of the longitudinally sequenced T-LGLL patients. Over half of T-LGLL patients had one or more immunosuppressive regimens. General study results and limits: Every T-LGLL patient had at least one immunodominant TCRbeta clonotype.

Average productive template count per sample was 35,000 to 45,000. Profiling relied on immunoSEQ multiplex PCR, and the TCRdb table lists in-frame clones only, not all of them. Of some 10,000 clones listed, 88% are singletons. With respect to this clone: The antigen is undetermined.

CDR3 size: 11 residues. Germline lookup yields CDR1 SQVTM and CDR2 ANQGSEA. The V and J ends lost 5 bases and 3 bases respectively, with 7 bases between them. This TCR was recovered from a man in his sixties with T-cell large granular lymphocyte leukemia. Some clones in this sample may be carry-over from other donors' samples. Sequenced input: peripheral blood mononuclear cells. This chain links TRBV29-1 with TRBJ2-5; D call uncertain. This CDR3 reads CSVRAKETQYF. CDR3 nucleotide sequence: TGCAGCGTTCGGGCGAAAGAGACCCAGTACTTC.